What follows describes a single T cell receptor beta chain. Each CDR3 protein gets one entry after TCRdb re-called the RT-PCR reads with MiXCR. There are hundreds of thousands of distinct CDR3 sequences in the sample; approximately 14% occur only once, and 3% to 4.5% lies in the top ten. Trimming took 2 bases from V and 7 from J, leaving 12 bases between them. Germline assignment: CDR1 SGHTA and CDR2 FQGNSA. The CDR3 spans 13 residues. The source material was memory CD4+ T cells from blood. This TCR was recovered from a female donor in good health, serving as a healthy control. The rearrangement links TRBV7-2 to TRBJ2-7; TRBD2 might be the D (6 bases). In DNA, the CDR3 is TGTGCCAGCAGCTTACAGCCGGCGGGAGAGCAGTACTTC. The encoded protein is CASSLQPAGEQYF.